Presented here are 28 T cell receptor beta chains from one specimen sequenced in a study of spatial heterogeneity in lung cancer. TCRdb reanalysed the 5' RACE reads using MiXCR and keeps one entry per CDR3 protein. The sample holds 85,000 to 100,000 distinct CDR3 sequences; approximately 19% are singletons and the top ten take around a fifth. Time point of the sample: blood at routine non-recurrence follow-up after resection. This specimen was PBMCs, taken at follow-up. The receptors originated from a male donor with early-stage non-small cell lung cancer.

The J gene is TRBJ2-5, the V gene TRBV25-1, with D possibly being TRBD1 (6 bases). The V end lost 5 bases, the J end lost 5 bases, and 18 bases lay between the germline ends. The CDR3 extends over 15 amino acids. Germline V lookup: CDR1 MGHDK, CDR2 SYGVNS. Here the CDR3 DNA reads TGTGCCAGCAGTAGATCAGGGGCGAACGTTGAGACCCAGTACTTC. It translates to CASSRSGANVETQYF.

This clonotype has a handful of counts. V and J are TRBV7-2 and TRBJ1-1, with unresolved D. The germline V gene encodes CDR1 SGHTA and CDR2 FQGNSA. CDR3 length: 14 amino acids. Trimming cost V 5 bases and J 1 base, with 11 bases left between them. The CDR3 DNA reads as TGTGCCAGCAGCCCACCGGGAAAGAACACTGAAGCTTTCTTT. It codes for CASSPPGKNTEAFF.

The chain links TRBV7-9 to TRBJ1-1; 9 nucleotides line up with TRBD1. The ends lost 4 bases at V and 0 bases at J; junction bases unmatched: 15. This CDR3 spans 19 amino acids. Germline assignment: CDR1 SEHNR and CDR2 FQNEAQ (reference sequence). Here the CDR3 DNA reads TGTGCCAGCAGCTCCTCGGGACAGGGAACCCCCGGGGTGAACACTGAAGCTTTCTTT. Translation: CASSSSGQGTPGVNTEAFF.

With respect to this clonotype: The DNA is omitted, as the CDR3 cannot be located on it reliably, and the CDR3 follows TCRdb's listing. This chain's CDR3 is CASRNSILATEAFF. The chain couples TRBV2 to TRBJ1-1. Germline V gene lookup returns CDR1 SNHLY and CDR2 FYNNEI. The CDR3 has 14 amino acids, counting both end residues.

In its sample, this clonotype was seen a few times. V and J are TRBV12-3 or TRBV12-4 and TRBJ1-5; D is uncertain. V was cut by 6 bases and J by 4 bases, with 13 bases left in between. The CDR3 runs 14 residues. The CDR3 reads CASSPGAINQPQHF. The CDR3 DNA follows: TGTGCCAGCAGCCCCGGAGCTATTAATCAGCCCCAGCATTTT.

The V and J genes are TRBV30 and TRBJ1-1; D may be TRBD1 (6 bases). This CDR3 has 16 amino acids. Germline V lookup: CDR1 GTSNPN, CDR2 SVGIG (reference sequence). V was trimmed by 0 bases and J by 0 bases, leaving 14 bases between them. The CDR3 DNA is TGTGCCTGGAGTGTACACTCAGGGGCCATGAACACTGAAGCTTTCTTT. Amino acids: CAWSVHSGAMNTEAFF.

This chain links TRBV10-3 with TRBJ2-3; TRBD2 agrees at 9 bases. The germline gives CDR1 ENHRY, CDR2 SYGVKD. This CDR3 comprises 15 residues. Trimming took 6 bases from V and 0 from J; bases not matched to a gene: 4. The CDR3 DNA reads as TGTGCCATCAGGGACGCGGGGGGGAGCACAGATACGCAGTATTTT. Protein sequence: CAIRDAGGSTDTQYF.

This clonotype was recorded many times. This chain uses TRBV27 with TRBJ2-5; 7 bases are shared with TRBD2. Looked up from germline, CDR1 is MNHEY and CDR2 is SMNVEV (reference sequence). This CDR3 has 12 amino acids. The V segment lost 10 bases and the J segment 4 bases; nucleotides outside the gene matches: 6. The CDR3 is CATRGDRETQYF. CDR3 bases: TGTGCCACCCGGGGGGATCGAGAGACCCAGTACTTC.

The chain recombines TRBV7-8 with TRBJ2-2; tentative D call: TRBD1 (6 bases). CDR1 is SGHVS, CDR2 FQNEAQ, per germline. V lost 2 bases, J lost 11 bases, and 18 bases lay in between. There are 15 residues in the CDR3. This CDR3 reads CASSLRGTQGGELFF. CDR3 in DNA: TGTGCCAGCAGCTTACGTGGCACACAGGGCGGCGAGCTGTTTTTT.

The rearrangement uses TRBV5-1 and TRBJ1-1; D gene ambiguous. Germline assignment: CDR1 SGHRS and CDR2 YFSETQ. V was clipped by 0 bases and J by 2 bases, with 8 bases between them. This CDR3 region has 14 residues. The CDR3 sequence: CASSLAATNTEAFF. For the CDR3, the DNA is TGCGCCAGCAGCTTGGCGGCGACCAACACTGAAGCTTTCTTT. Full variable domain (rest looked up from reference TRBV5-1 and TRBJ1-1): KAGVTQTPRYLIKTRGQQVTLSCSPISGHRSVSWYQQTPGQGLQFLFEYFSETQRNKGNFPGRFSGRQFSNSRSEMNVSTLELGDSALYLCASSLAATNTEAFFGQGTRLTVV.

This chain connects TRBV12-3 or TRBV12-4 to TRBJ1-5; 9 positions agree with TRBD1. This CDR3 has 13 amino acids. With 8 bases clipped from V and 6 bases from J, the junction kept 5 bases outside the gene matches. CDR3 bases: TGTGCCAGCGGGACAGGGATACTTCAGCCCCAGCATTTT. Translated: CASGTGILQPQHF.

This clonotype was detected many times. The CDR3 here is CASSFDYGPSYEQYF. CDR3 bases: TGTGCCAGCAGCTTCGACTACGGCCCCTCCTACGAGCAGTACTTC. V and J are TRBV11-2 and TRBJ2-7; D is perhaps TRBD2 (5 bases). Germline V CDR1 and CDR2: SGHAT, FQNNGV. With 3 bases removed from V and 0 bases from J, the gap between germline ends came to 12 bases. The CDR3 loop spans 15 amino acids.

This clonotype was counted many times. The CDR3 nucleotides are TGTGCCAGCACTAGATCAGTGGGGGTCCGGACCACAGATACGCAGTATTTT. Translated, it gives CASTRSVGVRTTDTQYF. The gene calls are TRBV6-1 and TRBJ2-3, with D tentatively TRBD1 or TRBD2 (5 bases each). The germline V and J ends were trimmed by 7 bases and 2 bases, with 22 bases remaining between them. Germline CDR1 reads MNHNS; CDR2 reads SASEGT. The CDR3 has 17 amino acids.

Ten or more counts support this clonotype. The chain has TRBV5-6 and TRBJ2-1, with 9 bases fitting TRBD2. Trimming cost V 2 bases and J 8 bases; bases outside gene matches: 8. The CDR3 spans 15 residues. Germline lookup yields CDR1 SGHDT and CDR2 YYEEEE. The CDR3 reads CASSFVSGRGDEQFF. In DNA form, the CDR3 reads TGTGCCAGCAGCTTCGTTAGCGGGAGAGGCGATGAGCAGTTCTTC.

The V and J genes are TRBV6-6 and TRBJ1-6; no clear D gene. Germline-derived CDR1 and CDR2 are MNHNY and SVGAGI (reference sequence). The V gene lost 2 bases and the J gene lost 6 bases, with 8 bases spanning the gap. The CDR3 is 14 amino acids. The CDR3: CASSYPHVNSPLHF. The CDR3 region has the DNA TGTGCCAGCAGTTACCCACACGTTAATTCACCCCTCCACTTT.

This chain links TRBV3-1 with TRBJ2-3; D ambiguous. This CDR3 contains 11 residues. Deletions cut 0 bases from V and 12 bases from J, with 7 bases between. Germline V gene sequence: CDR1 LGHDT, CDR2 YNNKEL (reference sequence). CDR3 nucleotide sequence: TGTGCCAGCAGCCAAGACCAAGCTCAGTATTTT. Translating gives CASSQDQAQYF.

This clonotype was recorded a few times. This chain links TRBV6-1 with TRBJ1-1; D ambiguous. Trimming shortened V by 2 bases and J by 3 bases, and 13 bases separated the two germline ends. This CDR3 spans 15 amino acids. Germline CDR1 is MNHNS and CDR2 is SASEGT. CDR3 DNA: TGTGCCAGCAGTGAATCTTTGACGGACGACACTGAAGCTTTCTTT. This encodes CASSESLTDDTEAFF.

The gene calls are TRBV12-5 and TRBJ2-7; D unresolved. Germline CDR1 is LGHNT and CDR2 is FRNRAP. The CDR3 length is 14 residues. Trimming shortened V by 4 bases and J by 2 bases, and 12 bases separated the two germline ends. As DNA, the CDR3 is TGTGCTAGTGGTTCTTCAGGACCGCCCTACGAGCAGTACTTC. Encoded protein: CASGSSGPPYEQYF.

In this sample, this clonotype turned up a few times. The rearrangement links TRBV29-1 to TRBJ2-7; TRBD1 matches 9 bases. This CDR3 spans 15 amino acids. Germline loops: CDR1 SQVTM, CDR2 ANQGSEA. The V segment lost 3 bases and the J segment 4 bases; nucleotides outside the gene matches: 10. The CDR3 region is CSVDGGQGRPYEQYF. CDR3 in DNA: TGCAGCGTTGACGGAGGACAGGGGAGGCCTTACGAGCAGTACTTC.

The CDR3 region is CASSLISGELFF. The CDR3 nucleotides are TGTGCCAGCAGCTTAATAAGCGGGGAGCTGTTTTTT. This chain connects TRBV7-3 to TRBJ2-2; no reliable D call. The germline CDR1 and CDR2 sequences are SGHTA and FQGTGA. Deletions cut 1 base from V and 7 bases from J, with 4 bases between. This CDR3 comprises 12 residues.

The chain employs TRBV30 and TRBJ2-5, with D uncertain. The CDR3 is 13 residues long. Germline V gives CDR1 GTSNPN, CDR2 SVGIG (reference sequence). Trimming took 0 bases from V and 5 from J, leaving 10 bases between them. The CDR3 sequence is CAWSVVSMETQYF. CDR3 sequence (DNA): TGTGCCTGGAGTGTGGTCAGTATGGAGACCCAGTACTTC.

The sample holds many counts of this clonotype. V and J are TRBV21-1 and TRBJ1-3. TRBV21-1 corresponds to a pseudogene. CDR3 length: 13 amino acids. This CDR3 is CASSNRSGNTIYF. CDR3 sequence (DNA): TGTGCCAGCAGCAACAGGTCTGGAAACACCATATATTTT.

In this sample, this clonotype turned up many times. This rearrangement joins TRBV7-9 to TRBJ2-3; 7 nucleotides align to TRBD2. Germline V gene data show CDR1 as SEHNR and CDR2 as FQNEAQ (reference sequence). Trimming removed 5 bases from V and 0 bases from J; junction bases left unmatched: 5. This CDR3 contains 15 residues. The CDR3 DNA follows: TGTGCCAGCAGCCCCCCCGGGGGGAGCACAGATACGCAGTATTTT. Encoded protein: CASSPPGGSTDTQYF.

The chain carries TRBV19 and TRBJ1-1; TRBD1 matches 9 bases. The CDR3 extends over 16 amino acids. V lost 4 bases and J lost 3; bases outside the gene matches: 9. CDR1 is LNHDA, CDR2 SQIVND, per germline (reference sequence). CDR3: CASSSQTGGVHTEAFF. The CDR3 nucleotides are TGTGCCAGTAGTAGCCAGACAGGGGGAGTCCACACTGAAGCTTTCTTT.

This clonotype was counted between two and nine times. The chain is built from TRBV2 and TRBJ2-5; unclear D gene. This CDR3 has 14 amino acids. With 2 bases removed from V and 1 base from J, the gap between germline ends came to 8 bases. Germline assignment: CDR1 SNHLY and CDR2 FYNNEI. DNA for the CDR3: TGTGCCAGCAGTGAAAGGGCTTTCCAAGAGACCCAGTACTTC. Protein product: CASSERAFQETQYF. Using reference TRBV2 and TRBJ2-5 for the parts outside the CDR3, the full variable domain is EPEVTQTPSHQVTQMGQEVILRCVPISNHLYFYWYRQILGQKVEFLVSFYNNEISEKSEIFDDQFSVERPDGSNFTLKIRSTKLEDSAMYFCASSERAFQETQYFGPGTRLLVL.

This clonotype has a handful of counts. The genes are TRBV29-1 and TRBJ2-5; 8 bases agree with TRBD1. This CDR3 has 14 amino acids. V lost 4 bases, J lost 5 bases, and 9 bases stayed unmatched. CDR1 SQVTM and CDR2 ANQGSEA come from the germline V gene. The CDR3 here is CSVVSRGPVETQYF. CDR3 in DNA: TGCAGCGTTGTCTCCAGGGGGCCGGTGGAGACCCAGTACTTC.

V usage is TRBV19 and J usage is TRBJ2-7; the match to TRBD2 covers 11 bases. Germline lookup yields CDR1 LNHDA and CDR2 SQIVND (reference sequence). This CDR3 comprises 14 residues. V was pared by 5 bases and J by 7 bases, with 7 bases of the junction left unmatched. The CDR3 DNA follows: TGTGCCAGTAGTCCACTAGCGGGAGTGGGTGAGCAGTACTTC. The encoded protein is CASSPLAGVGEQYF. Full variable domain (outside the CDR3, taken from reference TRBV19 and TRBJ2-7): DGGITQSPKYLFRKEGQNVTLSCEQNLNHDAMYWYRQDPGQGLRLIYYSQIVNDFQKGDIAEGYSVSREKKESFPLTVTSAQKNPTAFYLCASSPLAGVGEQYFGPGTRLTVT.

There are many counts of this clonotype. The limits of the CDR3 on the DNA are not certain, so only TCRdb's listed CDR3 is given. The V gene is TRBV5-1, the J gene TRBJ2-1. Germline values: CDR1 SGHRS, CDR2 YFSETQ. The CDR3 contains 15 residues when both ends are counted. CDR3 loop: CASSLTVPEDNEQFF.